The clone carrying this T cell receptor beta chain was counted only a few times. Isolation per sample recovered at least 7 million PBMCs. Total RNA, at least 6 micrograms per sample, came from PBMCs. These data come from a study of blood T cells in healthy people across ages. Overall study context: Per two T cells, about one barcoded beta molecule was captured through template switching.

The V and J ends lost 2 bases and 0 bases respectively, with 6 bases between them. The CDR3 loop spans 14 amino acids. Per germline, CDR1 SGHKS and CDR2 YYEKEE (reference sequence). Combining a sample-barcoded 5' primer with a J-beta primer mix, a second PCR ran for about 7 to 12 cycles. Every cDNA molecule carried a tag from a template-switch adaptor bearing 12 random nucleotides. TCRdb itself ran the 5' RACE reads through MiXCR, one entry per CDR3 protein. The sample has 980,000 or so distinct CDR3 sequences; 45% to 50% are singletons. Sequencing used blood. The chain employs TRBV5-5 and TRBJ2-4; no clear D gene. The sequence came from a man aged 25 to 40 in good health. CDR3 protein: CASSFATAKNIQYF. The CDR3 nucleotides read TGTGCCAGCAGCTTTGCGACAGCCAAAAACATTCAGTACTTC.